This T cell receptor (beta chain) was profiled in a study of T cell repertoires in cytomegalovirus infection. Whole-study context: Recently described HLA-C-restricted plus well-studied HLA-B-restricted CMV epitopes were used. CMV infection together with matching HLA type was indicated by public TCR beta signatures.

TCRdb recomputed calls from the reads with MiXCR, one row per CDR3 protein. The sample yields hundreds of thousands of distinct CDR3 sequences, approximately 42% seen once. Germline CDR1 is LNHDA and CDR2 is SQIVND (reference sequence). This CDR3 spans 16 amino acids. V dropped 7 bases and J dropped 0 bases, with 13 bases sitting between them. With respect to this clonotype: Its antigen is unidentified.

Study-level findings and limits: The ex vivo response was dominated by HLA-C-restricted CMV-specific TCR beta clonotypes.

The receptor comes from a human donor in good health (CMV status not recorded). Some clones in this sample may be carry-over from other donors' samples. The J gene is TRBJ2-6, the V gene TRBV19; unclear D gene. The material sequenced was cultured PBMCs, taken from culture after CMV antigen stimulation. The CDR3 spells CASKEQDYSGANVLTF. CDR3 coding DNA: TGTGCCAGTAAGGAGCAAGATTACTCTGGGGCCAACGTCCTGACTTTC.